Listed below are T cell receptor beta chains from one sample, sequenced in a study of blood T cell repertoires in COVID-19. TCRdb's table, derived via immunoSEQ multiplex PCR, lists solely in-frame clones and lacks some. The sample has around 180,000 clones; about 85% are singletons. The sample was peripheral blood. These receptors were collected from an elderly man with COVID-19, enrolled during active disease. The CDR3 runs from the conserved cysteine through the conserved F or W. The D gene is left open where the match is weak. Expanded clones get a size class; other rows say once, few or many, or leave the size out.

d_gene: .
abundance: .
j_gene: TRBJ1-4
v_gene: TRBV19
CDR3aa: CASSIGLHNEKLFF
CDR3nt: TGTGCCAGTAGTATCGGTCTCCATAATGAAAAACTGTTTTTT

d_gene: .
abundance: once
j_gene: TRBJ2-1
v_gene: TRBV4-2
CDR3aa: CASSQPAGANEQFF
CDR3nt: TGTGCCAGCAGCCAGCCTGCGGGGGCCAATGAGCAGTTCTTC

d_gene: TRBD1
abundance: .
j_gene: TRBJ1-3
v_gene: TRBV5-6
CDR3aa: CASSLDRGTVGNTIYF
CDR3nt: TGTGCCAGCAGCTTGGATCGTGGGACAGTGGGAAACACCATATATTTT

d_gene: TRBD2
abundance: .
j_gene: TRBJ2-5
v_gene: TRBV7-2
CDR3aa: CASSWRGGEGETQYF
CDR3nt: TGTGCCAGCAGCTGGCGGGGGGGCGAGGGAGAGACCCAGTACTTC

d_gene: TRBD1
abundance: .
j_gene: TRBJ2-1
v_gene: TRBV5-4
CDR3aa: CASSTGTAVYNEQFF
CDR3nt: TGTGCCAGCAGCACCGGGACAGCCGTCTACAATGAGCAGTTCTTC

d_gene: .
abundance: .
j_gene: TRBJ1-5
v_gene: TRBV6-2/TRBV6-3
CDR3aa: CASSPRGGPQSSQPQHF
CDR3nt: TGTGCCAGCAGCCCTAGGGGGGGCCCGCAATCGAGTCAGCCCCAGCATTTT

d_gene: TRBD1
abundance: .
j_gene: TRBJ1-4
v_gene: TRBV5-6
CDR3aa: CASSLVGQGRATNEKLFF
CDR3nt: TGTGCCAGCAGCTTGGTGGGACAGGGGAGAGCAACTAATGAAAAACTGTTTTTT

d_gene: TRBD2
abundance: once
j_gene: TRBJ2-5
v_gene: TRBV9
CDR3aa: CASSVGGGQETQYF
CDR3nt: TGTGCCAGCAGCGTAGGGGGGGGACAAGAGACCCAGTACTTC

d_gene: .
abundance: .
j_gene: TRBJ1-1
v_gene: TRBV5-5
CDR3aa: CASSLADSGRAEAFF
CDR3nt: TGTGCCAGCAGCTTGGCCGACAGTGGGAGGGCTGAAGCTTTCTTT

d_gene: .
abundance: .
j_gene: TRBJ2-3
v_gene: TRBV19
CDR3aa: CASSMTTDTQYF
CDR3nt: TGTGCCAGTAGTATGACAACAGATACGCAGTATTTT

d_gene: TRBD2
abundance: .
j_gene: TRBJ2-2
v_gene: TRBV7-9
CDR3aa: CASRPGGGNAGELFF
CDR3nt: TGTGCCAGCAGGCCCGGGGGGGGCAACGCCGGGGAGCTGTTTTTT

d_gene: TRBD1
abundance: .
j_gene: TRBJ1-1
v_gene: TRBV6-5
CDR3aa: CAIDRGLREAFF
CDR3nt: TGTGCCATCGACAGGGGGCTCCGAGAAGCTTTCTTT

d_gene: TRBD1
abundance: .
j_gene: TRBJ1-2
v_gene: TRBV3-1/TRBV3-2
CDR3aa: CASSQPGQGTFGYTF
CDR3nt: TGTGCCAGCAGCCAACCGGGACAGGGGACTTTTGGCTACACCTTC

d_gene: .
abundance: .
j_gene: TRBJ1-1
v_gene: TRBV6-5
CDR3aa: CASIGGRNTEAFF
CDR3nt: TGTGCCAGCATAGGAGGGAGGAACACTGAAGCTTTCTTT

d_gene: .
abundance: few
j_gene: TRBJ1-2
v_gene: TRBV6-5
CDR3aa: CASIFYPRGYGYTF
CDR3nt: TGTGCCAGCATCTTCTATCCCCGCGGGTATGGCTACACCTTC

d_gene: .
abundance: .
j_gene: TRBJ1-4
v_gene: TRBV5-4
CDR3aa: CASSVGQATNEKLFF
CDR3nt: TGTGCCAGCAGCGTGGGGCAGGCAACTAATGAAAAACTGTTTTTT

d_gene: TRBD1
abundance: .
j_gene: TRBJ1-3
v_gene: TRBV24-1
CDR3aa: CATSDVGDRGNTIYF
CDR3nt: TGTGCCACCAGTGATGTCGGGGACAGGGGAAACACCATATATTTT

d_gene: .
abundance: .
j_gene: TRBJ1-1
v_gene: TRBV2
CDR3aa: CASSVEGGTEAFF
CDR3nt: TGTGCCAGCAGTGTTGAGGGGGGGACTGAAGCTTTCTTT